The 21 T cell receptor beta chains below were found in one sample sequenced in a study of technical replicates of blood from a few donors. The method was immunoSEQ multiplex PCR; TCRdb's version includes in-frame clones alone and lacks a portion of them. The sample holds more than 70,000 clones, approximately 96% seen once. The sequencing input was T cells isolated from PBMCs. Receptors were obtained from a human donor in good health.

J is TRBJ1-1 and V is TRBV29-1; TRBD1 matches at 9 bases. J lost 5 bases, V lost 4 bases, and 14 bases had no gene match. This CDR3 contains 16 residues. Germline V gives CDR1 SQVTM, CDR2 ANQGSEA. Here the CDR3 DNA reads TGCAGCGTTGGGCCCGGGACAGGGAAGGAAGGGACTGAAGCTTTCTTT. Amino acid sequence: CSVGPGTGKEGTEAFF.

The J gene is TRBJ1-5, the V gene TRBV15; TRBD1 is a possible D gene (5 bases). CDR1 is LNHNV, CDR2 YYDKDF, per germline (reference sequence). The CDR3 runs to 13 residues. V lost 6 bases to trimming and J lost 9 bases, with 15 bases between them. The CDR3 DNA is TGTGCCACCAGTCAGGGAGGAATCGGGCCCCAGCATTTT. This encodes CATSQGGIGPQHF.

Written as DNA, the CDR3 is TGTGCCAGTAGTAATTTGGGCTCCAATCAGCCCCAGCATTTT. Its translation: CASSNLGSNQPQHF. V usage is TRBV19 and J usage is TRBJ1-5; no reliable D call. There are 14 residues in the CDR3. Germline V gene data show CDR1 as LNHDA and CDR2 as SQIVND (reference sequence). V was clipped by 4 bases and J by 3 bases, with 10 bases between them.

The chain has TRBV7-6 and TRBJ1-2; D possibly corresponds to TRBD1 (5 bases). Trimming stripped 3 bases from V and 8 bases from J, with 22 bases between. This CDR3 spans 16 amino acids. The germline V gene has CDR1 SGHVS and CDR2 FNYEAQ. CDR3 in DNA: TGTGCCAGCAGCTTGCAGGGCCGCCGGATACTATGCGGCTACACCTTC. Protein: CASSLQGRRILCGYTF.

This chain links TRBV7-8 with TRBJ2-2, with TRBD2 matching 9 bases. V gave up 5 bases and J gave up 1 base; unmatched junction bases: 8. This CDR3 is built from 17 residues. Germline lookup yields CDR1 SGHVS and CDR2 FQNEAQ. The CDR3 DNA is TGTGCCAGCAGCCCATATAGCGGGAGAATGAACACCGGGGAGCTGTTTTTT. Protein sequence: CASSPYSGRMNTGELFF. Full variable domain (outside the CDR3, taken from reference TRBV7-8 and TRBJ2-2): GAGVSQSPRYKVAKRGQDVALRCDPISGHVSLFWYQQALGQGPEFLTYFQNEAQLDKSGLPSDRFFAERPEGSVSTLKIQRTQQEDSAVYLCASSPYSGRMNTGELFFGEGSRLTVL.

V is TRBV14 and J is TRBJ2-7; no firm D call. The V end was cut by 1 base, the J end by 2 bases, with 15 bases between. Germline V CDR1 and CDR2: SGHDN, FVKESK. This CDR3 comprises 16 residues. The DNA of the CDR3 is TGTGCCAGCAGCCAAGGTGCGCGGCCCGCGACCTACGAGCAGTACTTC. Protein product: CASSQGARPATYEQYF.

V gene TRBV6-1 combines with J gene TRBJ2-1; TRBD1 agrees at 11 bases. CDR3 length: 14 amino acids. Germline CDR1 reads MNHNS; CDR2 reads SASEGT. With 3 bases clipped from V and 7 bases from J, the junction kept 2 bases outside the gene matches. DNA for the CDR3: TGTGCCAGCAGTGAGGACAGGGGGCGGAATGAGCAGTTCTTC. It codes for CASSEDRGRNEQFF.

The rearrangement joins TRBV27 to TRBJ1-2; tentative D call: TRBD1 (5 bases). Trimming left V 5 bases short and J 8 bases short, with 21 bases between. The germline gives CDR1 MNHEY, CDR2 SMNVEV (reference sequence). CDR3 length: 15 amino acids. CDR3 sequence reads: CASSPGVLLGRGYTF. In DNA form, the CDR3 reads TGTGCCAGCAGTCCGGGGGTTCTCCTCGGTCGGGGCTACACCTTC.

V usage is TRBV5-1 and J usage is TRBJ1-5; the match to TRBD1 covers 7 bases. Germline V CDR1 and CDR2: SGHRS, YFSETQ. The CDR3 has 15 residues. The V gene end was trimmed by 0 bases and the J gene end by 6 bases; junction bases not matched to a gene: 6. The CDR3 loop reads CASSLDRGMGQPQHF. As DNA, the CDR3 is TGCGCCAGCAGCTTGGACAGGGGAATGGGTCAGCCCCAGCATTTT. The complete variable domain, with remaining parts taken from reference TRBV5-1 and TRBJ1-5, reads KAGVTQTPRYLIKTRGQQVTLSCSPISGHRSVSWYQQTPGQGLQFLFEYFSETQRNKGNFPGRFSGRQFSNSRSEMNVSTLELGDSALYLCASSLDRGMGQPQHFGDGTRLSIL.

As concerns this clone: The sample holds other DNA sequences that translate to the same CDR3. The chain combines TRBV5-1 with TRBJ1-2; 8 nucleotides match TRBD1. V lost 0 bases and J lost 2; bases outside the gene matches: 0. The germline gives CDR1 SGHRS, CDR2 YFSETQ. There are 14 residues in the CDR3. The CDR3 sequence is CASSLGQGNYGYTF. The CDR3 nucleotides are TGCGCCAGCAGCTTGGGACAGGGGAACTATGGCTACACCTTC. Together with reference TRBV5-1 and TRBJ1-2, the CDR3 gives the full variable domain: KAGVTQTPRYLIKTRGQQVTLSCSPISGHRSVSWYQQTPGQGLQFLFEYFSETQRNKGNFPGRFSGRQFSNSRSEMNVSTLELGDSALYLCASSLGQGNYGYTFGSGTRLTVV.

V gene TRBV4-1 combines with J gene TRBJ2-3; weak D call: TRBD2 (6 bases). The V end was cut by 1 base, the J end by 3 bases, with 11 bases between. Looked up from germline, CDR1 is MGHRA and CDR2 is YSYEKL. The CDR3 sequence is 15 residues long. CDR3 region: CASSQAIGGTDTQYF. In DNA form, the CDR3 reads TGCGCCAGCAGCCAAGCTATCGGGGGTACAGATACGCAGTATTTT.

J is TRBJ2-4 and V is TRBV7-9; TRBD1 is a possible D gene (6 bases). The CDR3 is 17 residues long. The V end was cut by 3 bases, the J end by 0 bases, with 15 bases between. From germline, CDR1 is SEHNR and CDR2 FQNEAQ (reference sequence). CDR3 protein: CASSFTGPRLAKNIQYF. Here the CDR3 DNA reads TGTGCCAGCAGCTTCACAGGGCCGAGGTTAGCCAAAAACATTCAGTACTTC.

The V and J genes are TRBV7-8 and TRBJ2-5; a possible D gene is TRBD1 (6 bases). With 6 bases removed from V and 7 bases from J, the gap between germline ends came to 24 bases. CDR1 and CDR2 (germline): SGHVS, FQNEAQ. CDR3 length: 16 amino acids. CDR3 DNA sequence: TGTGCCAGCAGATCTACACTCCAGGGGTCGAGTTGGACCCAGTACTTC. Amino acids: CASRSTLQGSSWTQYF.

V usage is TRBV4-1 and J usage is TRBJ2-6, with TRBD1 identical over 8 bases. The J segment lost 0 bases and the V segment lost 1 base, leaving 11 bases of the junction unmatched. This CDR3 has 20 residues. Germline assignment: CDR1 MGHRA and CDR2 YSYEKL. In nucleotides, the CDR3 is TGCGCCAGCAGCCAAGCGAGCTTACAGGGGGTGAGCTCTGGGGCCAACGTCCTGACTTTC. Its protein product is CASSQASLQGVSSGANVLTF.

The CDR3 DNA sequence: TGTGCCACCAGCAGACAGGGGGCTTCCTACGAGCAGTACTTC. Translating gives CATSRQGASYEQYF. The rearrangement uses TRBV15 and TRBJ2-7; 8 nucleotides match TRBD1. The CDR3 sequence is 14 residues long. The junction had 1 base not matched to a gene; V was cut back by 2 bases and J by 1 base. Germline V gives CDR1 LNHNV, CDR2 YYDKDF (reference sequence). The full variable domain, its missing parts supplied by reference TRBV15 and TRBJ2-7, is DAMVIQNPRYQVTQFGKPVTLSCSQTLNHNVMYWYQQKSSQAPKLLFHYYDKDFNNEADTPDNFQSRRPNTSFCFLDIRSPGLGDTAMYLCATSRQGASYEQYFGPGTRLTVT.

The CDR3 nucleotides read TGTGCCAGCAGTTCGAAAAGACTAGTAGCCTACGAGCAGTACTTC. Its protein is CASSSKRLVAYEQYF. V is TRBV6-6 and J is TRBJ2-7; weak D call: TRBD2 (6 bases). CDR3 size: 15 residues. V shed 4 bases and J shed 2 bases, with 15 bases lying between them. The germline V gene has CDR1 MNHNY and CDR2 SVGAGI (reference sequence).

The rearrangement uses TRBV15 and TRBJ2-7; 9 positions match TRBD1. V dropped 1 base and J dropped 3; count of bases not matched to a gene: 10. Germline V gene lookup returns CDR1 LNHNV and CDR2 YYDKDF (reference sequence). The CDR3 runs 17 residues. CDR3 loop: CATSRAGSGQGHYEQYF. The CDR3 region has the DNA TGTGCCACCAGCAGAGCTGGATCGGGACAGGGACACTACGAGCAGTACTTC. The variable domain in full, with the rest retrieved from reference TRBV15 and TRBJ2-7, is DAMVIQNPRYQVTQFGKPVTLSCSQTLNHNVMYWYQQKSSQAPKLLFHYYDKDFNNEADTPDNFQSRRPNTSFCFLDIRSPGLGDTAMYLCATSRAGSGQGHYEQYFGPGTRLTVT.

This chain links TRBV6-1 with TRBJ1-2, with D possibly matching TRBD1 (6 bases). This CDR3 contains 13 residues. Deletions cut 2 bases from V and 8 bases from J, with 12 bases between. Per germline, CDR1 MNHNS and CDR2 SASEGT. The CDR3 is CASSETGNTGYTF. The CDR3 nucleotides read TGTGCCAGCAGTGAAACAGGGAACACGGGCTACACCTTC.

The chain is built from TRBV6-5 and TRBJ2-5, with 10 bases identical to TRBD2. The germline V gene has CDR1 MNHEY and CDR2 SVGAGI. The CDR3 length is 14 residues. Trimming removed 6 bases from V and 5 bases from J; junction bases left unmatched: 6. The CDR3 loop is CASRQPSGSETQYF. In DNA, the CDR3 is TGTGCCAGCAGACAGCCTAGCGGGAGTGAGACCCAGTACTTC.

J is TRBJ2-7 and V is TRBV6-1; D is possibly TRBD1 (6 bases). The germline V and J ends were trimmed by 10 bases and 0 bases, with 13 bases remaining between them. The germline V gene has CDR1 MNHNS and CDR2 SASEGT. CDR3 size: 13 residues. CDR3 residues: CAIPMGASYEQYF. DNA for the CDR3: TGTGCCATTCCGATGGGGGCCTCCTACGAGCAGTACTTC.

This chain uses TRBV9 with TRBJ1-2; possible D gene TRBD1, 6 bases. This CDR3 is 14 amino acids long. With 3 bases removed from V and 1 base from J, the gap between germline ends came to 10 bases. Germline V CDR1 and CDR2: SGDLS, YYNGEE. The CDR3 nucleotides read TGTGCCAGCAGCGGGACAGAACTTAACTATGGCTACACCTTC. Encoded protein: CASSGTELNYGYTF. The whole variable domain, remainder taken from reference TRBV9 and TRBJ1-2, is DSGVTQTPKHLITATGQRVTLRCSPRSGDLSVYWYQQSLDQGLQFLIQYYNGEERAKGNILERFSAQQFPDLHSELNLSSLELGDSALYFCASSGTELNYGYTFGSGTRLTVV.